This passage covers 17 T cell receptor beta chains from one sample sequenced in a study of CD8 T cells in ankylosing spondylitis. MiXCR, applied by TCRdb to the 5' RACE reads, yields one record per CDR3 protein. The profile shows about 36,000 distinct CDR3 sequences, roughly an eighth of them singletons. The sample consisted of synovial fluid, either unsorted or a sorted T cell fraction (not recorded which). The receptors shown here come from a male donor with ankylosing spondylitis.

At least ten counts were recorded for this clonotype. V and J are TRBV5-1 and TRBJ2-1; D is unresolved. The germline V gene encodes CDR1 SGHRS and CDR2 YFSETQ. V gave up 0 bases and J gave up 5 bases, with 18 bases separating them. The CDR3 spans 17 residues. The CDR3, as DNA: TGCGCCAGCAGCTTGGTTCTGAATCGTCCATTCGACAATGAGCAGTTCTTC. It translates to CASSLVLNRPFDNEQFF.

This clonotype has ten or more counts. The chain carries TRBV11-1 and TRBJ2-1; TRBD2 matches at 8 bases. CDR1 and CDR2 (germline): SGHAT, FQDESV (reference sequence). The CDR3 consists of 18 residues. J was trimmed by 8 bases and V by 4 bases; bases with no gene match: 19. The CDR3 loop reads CASSSQPGAGGPPHEQFF. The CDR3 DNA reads TGTGCCAGCAGCTCCCAGCCAGGGGCGGGGGGCCCACCGCATGAGCAGTTCTTC.

The CDR3 loop reads CATSLQGFGETQYF. Here the CDR3 DNA reads TGTGCCACCAGCCTACAGGGTTTCGGCGAGACCCAGTACTTC. The J gene is TRBJ2-5, the V gene TRBV24-1, with D possibly matching TRBD1 (6 bases). Trimming took 7 bases from V and 5 from J, leaving 16 bases between them. Germline V gene lookup returns CDR1 KGHDR and CDR2 SFDVKD. This CDR3 contains 14 residues.

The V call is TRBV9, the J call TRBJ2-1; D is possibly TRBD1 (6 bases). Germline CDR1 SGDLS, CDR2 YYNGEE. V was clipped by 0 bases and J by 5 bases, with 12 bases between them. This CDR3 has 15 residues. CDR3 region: CASSVGGPPHNEQFF. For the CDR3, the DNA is TGTGCCAGCAGCGTAGGGGGGCCCCCCCACAATGAGCAGTTCTTC.

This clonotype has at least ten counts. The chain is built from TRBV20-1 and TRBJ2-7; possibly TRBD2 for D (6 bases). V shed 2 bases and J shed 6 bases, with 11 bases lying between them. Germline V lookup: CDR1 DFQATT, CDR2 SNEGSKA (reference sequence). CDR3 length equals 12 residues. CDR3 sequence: CSARQGDFEQYF. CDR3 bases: TGCAGTGCTAGACAAGGGGACTTCGAGCAGTACTTC.

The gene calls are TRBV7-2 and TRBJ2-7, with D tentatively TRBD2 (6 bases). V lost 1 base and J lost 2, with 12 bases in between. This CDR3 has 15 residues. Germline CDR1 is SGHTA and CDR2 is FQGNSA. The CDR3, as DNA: TGTGCCAGCAGCTTAGGAGGGACTGAAGCCTACGAGCAGTACTTC. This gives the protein CASSLGGTEAYEQYF. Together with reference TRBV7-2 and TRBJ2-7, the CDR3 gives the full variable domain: GAGVSQSPSNKVTEKGKDVELRCDPISGHTALYWYRQSLGQGLEFLIYFQGNSAPDKSGLPSDRFSAERTGGSVSTLTIQRTQQEDSAVYLCASSLGGTEAYEQYFGPGTRLTVT.

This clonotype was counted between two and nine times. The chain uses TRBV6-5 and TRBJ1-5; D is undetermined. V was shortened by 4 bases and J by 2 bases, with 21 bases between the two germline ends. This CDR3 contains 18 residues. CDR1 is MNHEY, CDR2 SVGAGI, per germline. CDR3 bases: TGTGCCAGCAGTTCCATGCAGAGTGCGGTAACGGGCAATCAGCCCCAGCATTTT. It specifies CASSSMQSAVTGNQPQHF.

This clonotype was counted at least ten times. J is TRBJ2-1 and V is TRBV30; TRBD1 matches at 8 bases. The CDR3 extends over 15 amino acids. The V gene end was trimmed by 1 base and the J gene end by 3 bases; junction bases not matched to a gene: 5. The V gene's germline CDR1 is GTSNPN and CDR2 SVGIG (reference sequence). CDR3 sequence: CAWSEQDRDYNEQFF. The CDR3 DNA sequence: TGTGCCTGGAGTGAACAGGACAGGGACTACAATGAGCAGTTCTTC.

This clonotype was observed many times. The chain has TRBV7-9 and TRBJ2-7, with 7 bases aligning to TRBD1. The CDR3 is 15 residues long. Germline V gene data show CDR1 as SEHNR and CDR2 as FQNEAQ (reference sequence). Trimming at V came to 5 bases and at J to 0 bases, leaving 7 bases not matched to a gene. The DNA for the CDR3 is TGTGCCAGCAGCGCCGACAGGGCCCTCTCCTACGAGCAGTACTTC. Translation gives CASSADRALSYEQYF.

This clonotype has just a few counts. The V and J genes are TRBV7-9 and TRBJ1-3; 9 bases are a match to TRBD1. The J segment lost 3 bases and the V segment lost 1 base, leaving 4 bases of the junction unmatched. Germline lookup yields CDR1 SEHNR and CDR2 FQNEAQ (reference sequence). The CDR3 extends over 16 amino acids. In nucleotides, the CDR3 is TGTGCCAGCAGCTTAGAGACAGGGGGAAGTGGAAACACCATATATTTT. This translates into CASSLETGGSGNTIYF.

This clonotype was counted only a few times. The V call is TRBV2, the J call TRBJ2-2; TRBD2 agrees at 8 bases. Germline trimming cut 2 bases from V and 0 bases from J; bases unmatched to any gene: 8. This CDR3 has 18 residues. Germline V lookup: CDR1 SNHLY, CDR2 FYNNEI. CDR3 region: CASSETPGGGSNTGELFF. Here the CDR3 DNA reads TGTGCCAGCAGTGAAACCCCCGGGGGGGGGTCGAACACCGGGGAGCTGTTTTTT.

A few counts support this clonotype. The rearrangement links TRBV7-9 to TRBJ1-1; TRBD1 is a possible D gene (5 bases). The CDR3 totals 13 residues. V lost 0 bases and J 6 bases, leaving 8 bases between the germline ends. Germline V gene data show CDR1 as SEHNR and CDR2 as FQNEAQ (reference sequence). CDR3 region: CASSLAGGAEAFF. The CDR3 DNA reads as TGTGCCAGCAGCTTAGCGGGGGGGGCTGAAGCTTTCTTT.

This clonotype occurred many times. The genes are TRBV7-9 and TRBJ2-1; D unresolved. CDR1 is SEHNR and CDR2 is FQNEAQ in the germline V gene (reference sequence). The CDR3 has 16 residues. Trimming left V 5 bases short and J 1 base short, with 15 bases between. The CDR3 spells CASSTEPVGSYNEQFF. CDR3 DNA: TGTGCCAGCAGCACCGAACCGGTCGGGTCCTACAATGAGCAGTTCTTC.

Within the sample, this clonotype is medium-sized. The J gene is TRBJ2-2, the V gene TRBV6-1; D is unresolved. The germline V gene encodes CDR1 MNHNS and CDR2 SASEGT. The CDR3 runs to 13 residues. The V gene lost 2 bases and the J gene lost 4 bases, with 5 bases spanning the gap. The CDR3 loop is CASSEISTGELFF. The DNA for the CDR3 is TGTGCCAGCAGTGAAATCTCCACCGGGGAGCTGTTTTTT.

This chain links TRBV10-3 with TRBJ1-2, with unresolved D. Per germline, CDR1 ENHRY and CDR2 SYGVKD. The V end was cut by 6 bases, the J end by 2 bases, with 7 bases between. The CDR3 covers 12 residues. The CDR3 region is CAIRAGNYGYTF. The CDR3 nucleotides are TGTGCCATCAGAGCAGGAAACTATGGCTACACCTTC.

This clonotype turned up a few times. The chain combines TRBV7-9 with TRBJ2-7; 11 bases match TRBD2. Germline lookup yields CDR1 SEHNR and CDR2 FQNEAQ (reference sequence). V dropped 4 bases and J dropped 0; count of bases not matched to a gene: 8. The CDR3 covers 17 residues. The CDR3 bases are TGTGCCAGCAGCTCGACTAGCGGGACGGGCTTCTCCTACGAGCAGTACTTC. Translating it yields CASSSTSGTGFSYEQYF.

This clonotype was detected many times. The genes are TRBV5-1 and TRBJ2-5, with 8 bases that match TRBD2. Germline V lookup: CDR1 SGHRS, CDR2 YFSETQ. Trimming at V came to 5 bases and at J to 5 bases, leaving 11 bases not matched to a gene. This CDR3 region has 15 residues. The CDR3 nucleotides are TGCGCCAGCAGTAACGGACTAGCCGCATGGGAGACCCAGTACTTC. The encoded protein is CASSNGLAAWETQYF.